This TCR beta chain was obtained from a study of shared clonotypes between healthy human individuals. About this clone itself: Its matching antigen is unknown.

Germline trimming cut 6 bases from V and 11 bases from J; bases unmatched to any gene: 9. The V gene's germline CDR1 is KGHSH and CDR2 LQKENI. This CDR3 has 12 residues. Study-wide results and caveats: Generally, naive subsets came out with larger estimated richness than memory subsets. Sharing across a few donors was seen in roughly 5% of naive CD4 clonotypes.

At the deep level, the assay was run. DNA at 150 to 200 ng, around 30,000 T cell genomes, went into sorted-subset replicate PCRs. Repertoires were generated with immunoSEQ multiplex PCR, while TCRdb's copy carries only in-frame clones and drops some. Of 2 million to 2.5 million clones in the sample, 90% to 95% are singletons; the top ten hold 0.39%. This receptor was taken from a young man in good health. Some clones in this sample may be carry-over from other donors' samples. V is TRBV18 and J is TRBJ2-7, with TRBD1 matching 8 bases. The sequencing sample was made of naive CD4+ T cells from PBMCs. Subset in this sample: CD45RA+ positively selected. The CDR3 region has the DNA TGTGCCAGCTCGGGAAGACAGGGGTCGGAGTACTTC. Its translation is CASSGRQGSEYF.